This T cell receptor (beta chain) was recorded in a study of T-cell reconstitution after alpha-beta-depleted transplantation in children. General study points: Recipient T cells and thymic progenitors that survived gave rise to the high TCRbeta diversity observed at day 60 in some patients. One year post-transplant, T-cell counts and diversity were largely derived from T cells produced anew.

The CDR3 has 13 residues. Trimming took 2 bases from V and 8 from J, leaving 10 bases between them. Germline V gene lookup returns CDR1 SEHNR and CDR2 FQNEAQ (reference sequence). As it was prepared, the TCRbeta library received unique molecular identifiers. TCRdb passed the PCR reads through MiXCR, listing each CDR3 protein once. The sample gives almost 600,000 distinct CDR3 sequences, 27% of which show up once; 35% to 40% is in the top ten. Details on this clonotype: Its antigen remains unknown.

This receptor was identified in a boy in the first two years of life with Wiskott-Aldrich syndrome, due to receive a stem cell transplant. The chain carries TRBV7-9 and TRBJ2-4; D call uncertain. The sequencing used PBMCs, collected before TCRalphabeta/CD19-depleted stem cell transplant. The CDR3 sequence: CASSLRPYDIQYF. The CDR3, as DNA: TGTGCCAGCAGCTTACGGCCGTATGACATTCAGTACTTC.